Listed below are T cell receptor beta chains from one sample, sequenced in a study of patients and donors after allogeneic stem cell transplantation. TCRdb re-called the RT-PCR reads through MiXCR, storing one row per CDR3 protein. Of about 110,000 distinct CDR3 sequences listed, around 35% are singletons. Material: blood, either unsorted or a sorted T cell fraction (not recorded which). The receptors were gathered from a human donor who was either an allogeneic HSCT recipient or a stem cell or donor lymphocyte infusion donor (not recorded which). It is not recorded whose cells these are; they may come from a transplant donor. The CDR3 runs from the conserved cysteine through the conserved F or W. A D gene is named only where the DNA matches it firmly. A row's size may be missing; if present it is once, few, many or a size class.

>TRBV15|NA|TRBD1|TRBJ1-1
TGTGCCACCAGTCGACAGGGTCTGAACACTGAAGCTTTCTTT
CATSRQGLNTEAFF
>TRBV7-9|NA|NA|TRBJ1-2
TGTGCCAGCAGCTTCAGGGGAGGTGAGGGCTACACCTTC
CASSFRGGEGYTF
>TRBV5-1|NA|NA|TRBJ1-5
TGCGCCAGCAGCTTGGGTGACGCACAGCCCCAGCATTTT
CASSLGDAQPQHF
>TRBV12-3/TRBV12-4|few|TRBD1|TRBJ1-5
TGTGCCACCAACAGGGGAGGCAATCAGCCCCAGCATTTT
CATNRGGNQPQHF
>TRBV6-5|NA|NA|TRBJ1-6
TGTGCCAGCAGTTACTCGTATACCTATAATTCACCCCTCCACTTT
CASSYSYTYNSPLHF
>TRBV12-3/TRBV12-4|NA|TRBD2|TRBJ2-1
TGTGCCAGCAGTTTAACCCGGACTAGCGGGAGTGCAAATGAGCAGTTCTTC
CASSLTRTSGSANEQFF
>TRBV28|NA|NA|TRBJ2-7
TGTGCCAGCAGCCGGCACAGATACTACGAGCAGTACTTC
CASSRHRYYEQYF
>TRBV6-1|few|NA|TRBJ1-1
TGTGCCAGCAGTGACCCGGTGTCTGAAGCTTTCTTT
CASSDPVSEAFF
>TRBV12-3/TRBV12-4|NA|NA|TRBJ1-5
TGTGCCAGCAGTTCCAAACCACCCCAGGGAAATCAGCCCCAGCATTTT
CASSSKPPQGNQPQHF
>TRBV10-3|few|NA|TRBJ2-3
TGTGCCAGCCAGGGGAGCCCTAGCACAGATACGCAGTATTTT
CASQGSPSTDTQYF
>TRBV12-3/TRBV12-4|NA|TRBD2|TRBJ2-1
TGTGCCAGCAGTTGGCGGGAGTGGAATGAGCAGTTCTTC
CASSWREWNEQFF
>TRBV28|few|TRBD1|TRBJ1-2
TGTGCCAGCAGTTTCGGACAGGGTATGAGTGGCTACACCTTC
CASSFGQGMSGYTF
>TRBV12-3/TRBV12-4|NA|TRBD2|TRBJ2-5
TGTGCCAGCAGTTTCCCCCGAGCGGGGTACCAAGAGACCCAGTACTTC
CASSFPRAGYQETQYF
>TRBV4-3|NA|NA|TRBJ1-4
TGCGCCAGCAGCCAAGATCCAGGGGCAACTAATGAAAAACTGTTTTTT
CASSQDPGATNEKLFF
>TRBV6-5|NA|TRBD1|TRBJ2-5
TGTGCCAGCAGTTACGGCAGGGGGTCGGTTTTGGAGACCCAGTACTTC
CASSYGRGSVLETQYF
>TRBV6-5|NA|NA|TRBJ2-1
TGTGCCAGCAGTGAACAGGGCCATGAGCAGTTCTTC
CASSEQGHEQFF
>TRBV20-1|NA|TRBD2|TRBJ2-7
TGCAGTGCTAGGGGGACTAGCGGGTTCGAGCAGTACTTC
CSARGTSGFEQYF
>TRBV6-6|NA|NA|TRBJ1-5
TGTGCCAGCAGCTACCCCCGGTCCGGCAATCAGCCCCAGCATTTT
CASSYPRSGNQPQHF
>TRBV27|few|NA|TRBJ1-2
TGTGCCAGCAGTTTATTTGAGGGGTATGGCTACACCTTC
CASSLFEGYGYTF
>TRBV18|NA|TRBD1|TRBJ1-6
TGTGCCAGCTCGACAGGGTCGGATTCACCCCTCCACTTT
CASSTGSDSPLHF
>TRBV4-3|NA|NA|TRBJ2-2
TGCGCCAGCAGCCAAGTAGCCAGGGGGAACACCGGGGAGCTGTTTTTT
CASSQVARGNTGELFF
>TRBV5-1|few|NA|TRBJ1-1
TGCGCCAGCAGCTTGAACCCCCAAGGCACTGAAGCTTTCTTT
CASSLNPQGTEAFF
>TRBV27|once|TRBD2|TRBJ2-3
TGTGCCAGCAGGAGCAAATGGACTAGCGAACGGTATACAGATACGCAGTATTTT
CASRSKWTSERYTDTQYF
>TRBV7-2|NA|TRBD2|TRBJ2-5
TGTGCCAGCAGCTTAGCTGGTAGCGGGAGTGAGACCCAGTACTTC
CASSLAGSGSETQYF
>TRBV6-6|NA|NA|TRBJ1-5
TGTGCCAGCAGTTACGAACAGGGTATCTCCCCTCAGCCCCAGCATTTT
CASSYEQGISPQPQHF
>TRBV28|NA|NA|TRBJ1-5
TGTGCCAGCAGTTTGATATCCTATAGCAATCAGCCCCAGCATTTT
CASSLISYSNQPQHF
>TRBV29-1|NA|NA|TRBJ2-5
TGCAGCGTTATCCAGGGGGGGACCCAGTACTTC
CSVIQGGTQYF
>TRBV24-1|NA|TRBD1|TRBJ2-1
TGTGCCACCAGTGAGTCCGGGACAGGGGTTTATGAGCAGTTCTTC
CATSESGTGVYEQFF